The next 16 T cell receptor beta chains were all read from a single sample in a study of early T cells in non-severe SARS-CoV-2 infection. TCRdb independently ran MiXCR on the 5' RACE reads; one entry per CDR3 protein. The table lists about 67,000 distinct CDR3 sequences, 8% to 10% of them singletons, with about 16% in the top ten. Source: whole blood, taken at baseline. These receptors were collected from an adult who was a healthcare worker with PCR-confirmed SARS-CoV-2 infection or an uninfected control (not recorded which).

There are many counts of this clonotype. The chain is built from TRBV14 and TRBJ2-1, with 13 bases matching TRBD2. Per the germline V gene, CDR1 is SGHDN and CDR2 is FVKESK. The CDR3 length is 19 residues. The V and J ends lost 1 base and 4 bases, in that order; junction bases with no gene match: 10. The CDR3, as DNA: TGTGCCAGCAGCCAAGGAGGACTAGCGGGAGCTTTGGGGTACAATGAGCAGTTCTTC. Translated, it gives CASSQGGLAGALGYNEQFF.

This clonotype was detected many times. CDR3 in DNA: TGTGCCAGCTCACCAGAGGGAGGACGCCCTAGCACAGATACGCAGTATTTT. It encodes CASSPEGGRPSTDTQYF. This chain links TRBV18 with TRBJ2-3; a possible D gene is TRBD2 (6 bases). This CDR3 comprises 17 residues. Deletions cut 2 bases from V and 0 bases from J, with 15 bases between. The germline CDR1 and CDR2 sequences are KGHSH and LQKENI.

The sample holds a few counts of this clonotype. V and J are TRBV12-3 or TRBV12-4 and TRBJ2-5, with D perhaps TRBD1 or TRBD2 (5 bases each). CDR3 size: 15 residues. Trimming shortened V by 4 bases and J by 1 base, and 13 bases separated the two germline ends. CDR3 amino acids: CASSYRDPAQETQYF. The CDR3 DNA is TGTGCCAGCAGTTACCGGGACCCCGCCCAAGAGACCCAGTACTTC.

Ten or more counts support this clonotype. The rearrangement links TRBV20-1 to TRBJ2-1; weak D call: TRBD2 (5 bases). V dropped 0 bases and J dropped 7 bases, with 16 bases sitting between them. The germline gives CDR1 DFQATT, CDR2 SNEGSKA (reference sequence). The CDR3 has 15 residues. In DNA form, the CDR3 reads TGCAGTGCTAGAGACCATCCACTAACTAGGAATGAGCAGTTCTTC. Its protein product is CSARDHPLTRNEQFF.

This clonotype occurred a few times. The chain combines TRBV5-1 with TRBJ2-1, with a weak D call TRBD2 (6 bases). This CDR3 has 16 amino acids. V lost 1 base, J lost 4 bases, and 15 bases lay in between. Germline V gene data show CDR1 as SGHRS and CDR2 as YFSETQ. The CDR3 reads CASSLFDGSPYNEQFF. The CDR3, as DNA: TGCGCCAGCAGCTTGTTTGACGGGAGTCCGTACAATGAGCAGTTCTTC.

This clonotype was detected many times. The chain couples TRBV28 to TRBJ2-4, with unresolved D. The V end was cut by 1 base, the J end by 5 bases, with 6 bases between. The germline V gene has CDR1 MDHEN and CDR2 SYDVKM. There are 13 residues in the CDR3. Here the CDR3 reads CASSLLVENIQYF. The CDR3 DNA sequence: TGTGCCAGCAGTTTATTGGTAGAAAACATTCAGTACTTC.

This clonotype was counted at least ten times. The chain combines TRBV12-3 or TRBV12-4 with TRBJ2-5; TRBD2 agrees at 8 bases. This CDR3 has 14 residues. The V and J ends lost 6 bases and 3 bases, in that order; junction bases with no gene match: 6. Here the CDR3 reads CASSLREGKETQYF. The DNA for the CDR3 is TGTGCCAGCAGCCTCCGGGAGGGTAAAGAGACCCAGTACTTC.

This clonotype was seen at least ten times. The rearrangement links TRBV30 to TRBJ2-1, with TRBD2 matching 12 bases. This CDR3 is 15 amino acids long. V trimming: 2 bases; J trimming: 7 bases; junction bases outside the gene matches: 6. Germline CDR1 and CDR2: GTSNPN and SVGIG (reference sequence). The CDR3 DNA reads TGTGCCTGGAGTTCCGGACTAGCGGGACGAAATGAGCAGTTCTTC. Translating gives CAWSSGLAGRNEQFF.

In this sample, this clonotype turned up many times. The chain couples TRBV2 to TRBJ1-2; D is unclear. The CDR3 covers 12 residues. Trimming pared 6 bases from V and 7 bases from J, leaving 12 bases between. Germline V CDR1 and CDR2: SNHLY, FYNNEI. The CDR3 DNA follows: TGTGCCAGCAGAACAACCGGTTTTGGCTACACCTTC. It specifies CASRTTGFGYTF.

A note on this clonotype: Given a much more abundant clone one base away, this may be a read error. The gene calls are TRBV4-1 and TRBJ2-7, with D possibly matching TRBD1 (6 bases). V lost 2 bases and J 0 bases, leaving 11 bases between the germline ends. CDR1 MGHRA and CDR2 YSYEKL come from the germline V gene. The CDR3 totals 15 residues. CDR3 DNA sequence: TGCGCCAGCAGCCAATTTATAGGGGGCTCCTACGAGCAGTACTTC. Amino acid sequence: CASSQFIGGSYEQYF.

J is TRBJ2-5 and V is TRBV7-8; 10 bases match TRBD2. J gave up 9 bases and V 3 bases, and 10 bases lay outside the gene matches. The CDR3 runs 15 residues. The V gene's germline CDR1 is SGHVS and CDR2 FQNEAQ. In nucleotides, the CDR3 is TGTGCCAGCAGCTTCAGCGGGAGGGAATTTGAGGCCCAGTACTTC. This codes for CASSFSGREFEAQYF.

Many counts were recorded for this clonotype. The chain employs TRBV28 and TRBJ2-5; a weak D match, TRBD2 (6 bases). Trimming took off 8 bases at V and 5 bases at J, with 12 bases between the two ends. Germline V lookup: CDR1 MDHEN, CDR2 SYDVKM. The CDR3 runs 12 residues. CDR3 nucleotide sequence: TGTGCCAGCGGACTATACATCGAGACCCAGTACTTC. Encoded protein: CASGLYIETQYF.

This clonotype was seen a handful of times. For the CDR3, the DNA is TGTGCCAGCAGTTTACCCCCAAGCGAGCAGTACTTC. This sequence encodes CASSLPPSEQYF. The chain links TRBV28 to TRBJ2-7; the D is unclear. The CDR3 runs to 12 residues. From germline, CDR1 is MDHEN and CDR2 SYDVKM. V gave up 2 bases and J gave up 6 bases, with 8 bases separating them.

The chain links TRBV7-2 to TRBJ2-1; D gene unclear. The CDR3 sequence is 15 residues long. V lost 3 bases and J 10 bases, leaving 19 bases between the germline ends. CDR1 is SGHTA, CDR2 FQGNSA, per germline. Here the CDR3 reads CASSFFFGGGNEQFF. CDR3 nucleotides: TGTGCCAGCAGCTTTTTTTTTGGCGGCGGAAACGAGCAGTTCTTC.

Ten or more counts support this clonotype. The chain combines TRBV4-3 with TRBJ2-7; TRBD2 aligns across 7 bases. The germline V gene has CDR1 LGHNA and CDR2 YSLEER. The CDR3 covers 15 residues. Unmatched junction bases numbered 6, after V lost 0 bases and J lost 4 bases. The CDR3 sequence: CASSQDGGRGYEQYF. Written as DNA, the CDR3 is TGCGCCAGCAGCCAAGATGGCGGGAGAGGGTACGAGCAGTACTTC.

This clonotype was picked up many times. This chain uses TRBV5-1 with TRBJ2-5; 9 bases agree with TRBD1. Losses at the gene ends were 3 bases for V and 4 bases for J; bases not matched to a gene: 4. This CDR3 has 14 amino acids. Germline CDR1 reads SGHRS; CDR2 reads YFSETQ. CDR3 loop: CASSSGQGLETQYF. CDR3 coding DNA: TGCGCCAGCAGCTCAGGACAGGGGTTAGAGACCCAGTACTTC.